The 31 T cell receptor beta chains below come from one sample, sequenced in a study of shared clonotypes between healthy human individuals. TCRdb's copy holds only in-frame clones and misses some; the assay was immunoSEQ multiplex PCR. The sample yields some 1 million clones, 65% to 75% seen once. The sample taken for sequencing was memory CD4+ T cells sorted from blood. The subset here: CD45RA-negative fraction. The receptors were sampled from a man aged 18 to 29 in good health.

The chain uses TRBV6-5 and TRBJ2-2, with 7 bases fitting TRBD1. The V gene end was trimmed by 4 bases and the J gene end by 0 bases; junction bases not matched to a gene: 5. Germline CDR1 reads MNHEY; CDR2 reads SVGAGI. This CDR3 is built from 16 residues. The CDR3: CASSSGQASNTGELFF. The CDR3 region has the DNA TGTGCCAGCAGTTCCGGACAGGCCTCGAACACCGGGGAGCTGTTTTTT.

The chain recombines TRBV10-2 with TRBJ1-5, with 7 bases lining up with TRBD1. The CDR3 covers 16 residues. J lost 6 bases, V lost 3 bases, and 11 bases had no gene match. The germline CDR1 and CDR2 sequences are WSHSY and SAAADI. Written as DNA, the CDR3 is TGCGCCAGCAGTGACCCAAGAGACAGGGTTGTTCAGCCCCAGCATTTT. This encodes CASSDPRDRVVQPQHF.

The chain joins TRBV9 to TRBJ2-2, with 13 bases that match TRBD2. With V trimmed by 3 bases and J by 8 bases, 16 bases remained unmatched. This CDR3 contains 19 residues. Germline V lookup: CDR1 SGDLS, CDR2 YYNGEE. The CDR3 region is CASSAPYPGLAGASGELFF. In DNA, the CDR3 is TGTGCCAGCAGCGCCCCCTACCCCGGACTAGCGGGAGCATCGGGGGAGCTGTTTTTT.

This chain uses TRBV5-1 with TRBJ2-5; no clear D. The germline V gene has CDR1 SGHRS and CDR2 YFSETQ. The CDR3 length is 14 residues. The germline V and J ends were trimmed by 5 bases and 0 bases, with 11 bases remaining between them. The CDR3: CASRLAWDQETQYF. The DNA of the CDR3 is TGCGCCAGCAGGCTGGCTTGGGACCAAGAGACCCAGTACTTC.

V gene TRBV14 combines with J gene TRBJ1-1; 9 nucleotides agree with TRBD1. This CDR3 region has 16 residues. Germline loops: CDR1 SGHDN, CDR2 FVKESK. With V trimmed by 4 bases and J by 0 bases, 6 bases remained unmatched. The CDR3 nucleotides are TGTGCCAGCAGCCCGGGACAGGGCAGAGTGAACACTGAAGCTTTCTTT. This translates into CASSPGQGRVNTEAFF.

This clone was seen a single time. This chain joins TRBV13 and TRBJ2-6; 11 bases match TRBD2. This CDR3 has 19 residues. J lost 0 bases, V lost 5 bases, and 9 bases had no gene match. Germline CDR1 and CDR2: PRHDT and FYEKMQ (reference sequence). CDR3 bases: TGTGCCAGCAGCGAAGGACTAGCGGGCCCTTACTCTGGGGCCAACGTCCTGACTTTC. Translating gives CASSEGLAGPYSGANVLTF. Full variable domain (rest looked up from reference TRBV13 and TRBJ2-6): AAGVIQSPRHLIKEKRETATLKCYPIPRHDTVYWYQQGPGQDPQFLISFYEKMQSDKGSIPDRFSAQQFSDYHSELNMSSLELGDSALYFCASSEGLAGPYSGANVLTFGAGSRLTVL.

This clone was recorded a few times. In DNA, the CDR3 is TGTGCCAGCTCTCCGCAGTGGGATCGGAATTCACCCCTCCACTTT. Protein product: CASSPQWDRNSPLHF. The chain uses TRBV18 and TRBJ1-6; no firm D call. The CDR3 loop spans 15 amino acids. The germline V gene has CDR1 KGHSH and CDR2 LQKENI. V was cut by 6 bases and J by 7 bases, with 16 bases left in between.

This chain connects TRBV2 to TRBJ1-2; D is uncertain. CDR1 is SNHLY, CDR2 FYNNEI, per germline. V dropped 7 bases and J dropped 2 bases, with 20 bases sitting between them. The CDR3 runs 16 residues. CDR3 DNA sequence: TGTGCCAGCACTCCCCCCGACGGCCCCCAGAACTATGGCTACACCTTC. It translates to CASTPPDGPQNYGYTF.

This sequence joins TRBV2 and TRBJ1-2, with TRBD1 identical over 7 bases. The CDR3 is 13 amino acids. Germline-derived CDR1 and CDR2 are SNHLY and FYNNEI. Trimming cost V 8 bases and J 6 bases; bases outside gene matches: 9. CDR3 amino acids: CASAKRGPDGYTF. As DNA, the CDR3 is TGTGCCAGCGCGAAGAGGGGGCCTGATGGCTACACCTTC.

This chain connects TRBV5-4 to TRBJ2-7; D ambiguous. Germline V gene sequence: CDR1 SGHNT, CDR2 YYREEE (reference sequence). The CDR3 covers 14 residues. V lost 2 bases to trimming and J lost 1 base, with 10 bases between them. The CDR3 DNA follows: TGTGCCAGCAGCTTCGGTGGCTGGTCCTACGAGCAGTACTTC. It specifies CASSFGGWSYEQYF.

This chain joins TRBV5-1 and TRBJ2-2; D remains ambiguous. CDR3 size: 12 residues. The V and J ends lost 7 bases and 7 bases respectively, with 11 bases between them. Germline values: CDR1 SGHRS, CDR2 YFSETQ. In DNA form, the CDR3 reads TGCGCCAGCCGGGCTTTCAACGGGGAGCTGTTTTTT. Its translation is CASRAFNGELFF. Using reference TRBV5-1 and TRBJ2-2 for the parts outside the CDR3, the full variable domain is KAGVTQTPRYLIKTRGQQVTLSCSPISGHRSVSWYQQTPGQGLQFLFEYFSETQRNKGNFPGRFSGRQFSNSRSEMNVSTLELGDSALYLCASRAFNGELFFGEGSRLTVL.

V and J are TRBV28 and TRBJ2-1; D not resolved. The CDR3 is 13 amino acids. The germline CDR1 and CDR2 sequences are MDHEN and SYDVKM. Trimming left V 4 bases short and J 2 bases short, with 6 bases between. CDR3 in DNA: TGTGCCAGCAGTTCCTTTACCTACAATGAGCAGTTCTTC. Amino acids: CASSSFTYNEQFF.

The rearrangement links TRBV2 to TRBJ1-1, with 7 bases lining up with TRBD1. J was trimmed by 4 bases and V by 4 bases; bases with no gene match: 6. The CDR3 contains 14 residues. Germline CDR1 reads SNHLY; CDR2 reads FYNNEI. The CDR3: CASSANRGGTEAFF. The CDR3 nucleotides read TGTGCCAGCAGTGCCAACAGGGGAGGCACTGAAGCTTTCTTT.

The V call is TRBV18, the J call TRBJ2-1; D is uncertain. The CDR3 has 13 residues. Deletions cut 2 bases from V and 8 bases from J, with 10 bases between. Germline V gene lookup returns CDR1 KGHSH and CDR2 LQKENI. The chain's CDR3 is CASSPTVSDEQFF. The CDR3 coding sequence is TGTGCCAGCTCACCAACTGTCTCGGATGAGCAGTTCTTC.

V gene TRBV5-1 combines with J gene TRBJ1-3; D possibly corresponds to TRBD1 (6 bases). Trimming removed 6 bases at V and 3 bases at J, with 19 bases between. CDR3 length: 16 amino acids. CDR1 is SGHRS, CDR2 YFSETQ, per germline. In nucleotides, the CDR3 is TGCGCCAGCACCCCAGGGCCGGGGGCTGGTGGAAACACCATATATTTT. This sequence encodes CASTPGPGAGGNTIYF. Full variable domain (rest looked up from reference TRBV5-1 and TRBJ1-3): KAGVTQTPRYLIKTRGQQVTLSCSPISGHRSVSWYQQTPGQGLQFLFEYFSETQRNKGNFPGRFSGRQFSNSRSEMNVSTLELGDSALYLCASTPGPGAGGNTIYFGEGSWLTVV.

This sequence joins TRBV28 and TRBJ2-4; D is perhaps TRBD2 (6 bases). Deletions cut 7 bases from V and 0 bases from J, with 13 bases between. Germline CDR1 and CDR2: MDHEN and SYDVKM. This CDR3 region has 15 residues. This chain's CDR3 is CASTSPGGAKNIQYF. In DNA form, the CDR3 reads TGTGCCAGCACCTCCCCCGGGGGAGCCAAAAACATTCAGTACTTC. The full variable domain, completed using reference TRBV28 and TRBJ2-4, is DVKVTQSSRYLVKRTGEKVFLECVQDMDHENMFWYRQDPGLGLRLIYFSYDVKMKEKGDIPEGYSVSREKKERFSLILESASTNQTSMYLCASTSPGGAKNIQYFGAGTRLSVL.

V gene TRBV7-8 combines with J gene TRBJ1-3, with D hard to call. The CDR3 totals 14 residues. The germline V gene has CDR1 SGHVS and CDR2 FQNEAQ. V shed 1 base and J shed 3 bases, with 7 bases lying between them. The CDR3 DNA sequence: TGTGCCAGCAGCTTAGAAGGGCTTGGAAACACCATATATTTT. Translation: CASSLEGLGNTIYF.

Worth noting for this clone: One junction end does not reproduce the germline sequence, and a read error may be involved. The gene calls are TRBV7-9 and TRBJ1-1, with D possibly TRBD1 on 5 matching bases. Germline V gene sequence: CDR1 SEHNR, CDR2 FQNEAQ (reference sequence). This CDR3 comprises 8 residues. CDR3 amino acids: CASSYGTF. The CDR3 nucleotides are TGTGCCAGCAGCTACGGGACCTTT. Drawing the rest from reference TRBV7-9 and TRBJ1-1, the complete variable domain is DTGVSQNPRHKITKRGQNVTFRCDPISEHNRLYWYRQTLGQGPEFLTYFQNEAQLEKSRLLSDRFSAERPKGSFSTLEIQRTEQGDSAMYLCASSYGTFGQGTRLTVV.

The rearrangement joins TRBV5-8 to TRBJ1-2; D gene unclear. Between the trimmed V and J ends, which lost 4 bases and 10 bases, there was a span of 14 bases. Looked up from germline, CDR1 is SGHTS and CDR2 is YDEGEE. The CDR3 spans 12 residues. The CDR3 bases are TGTGCCAGCAGCGGGAGACTACAATTCTACACCTTC. Translation: CASSGRLQFYTF.

As regards this clone: Germline is not matched at one junction end, which may reflect a read error. This sequence joins TRBV7-7 and TRBJ2-5; D unresolved. Per germline, CDR1 SSHAT and CDR2 FNYEAQ (reference sequence). The CDR3 loop spans 14 amino acids. The CDR3 spells CASSLGAGQETQYF. The CDR3 bases are TGTGCTAGCAGCTTAGGTGCAGGACAAGAGACCCAGTACTTC.

The rearrangement links TRBV11-3 to TRBJ2-2, with D possibly matching TRBD2 (5 bases). The CDR3 runs 16 residues. Trimming stripped 1 base from V and 5 bases from J, with 14 bases between. Per germline, CDR1 SGHNT and CDR2 YENEEA. The CDR3 bases are TGTGCCAGCAGCTTAGTTTCTGCCAAGCGGACCGGGGAGCTGTTTTTT. Residues: CASSLVSAKRTGELFF.

The V gene is TRBV21-1, the J gene TRBJ1-6; the tabulated D call, TRBD1, remains unverified against the DNA. TRBV21-1 is given as a pseudogene. CDR3 length: 18 amino acids. This chain's CDR3 is CASRLLDRGLNYNSPLHF. The CDR3 region has the DNA TGTGCCAGCAGGCTCCTCGACAGGGGCCTAAACTATAATTCACCCCTCCACTTT.

The chain recombines TRBV10-3 with TRBJ2-3, with a weak D call TRBD1 (5 bases). Trimming removed 7 bases at V and 0 bases at J, with 8 bases between. CDR3 length: 13 amino acids. Germline CDR1 reads ENHRY; CDR2 reads SYGVKD. The chain's CDR3 is CAIKTDSTDTQYF. The CDR3 bases are TGTGCCATCAAGACAGATAGCACAGATACGCAGTATTTT.

The V call is TRBV5-4, the J call TRBJ2-3; 11 bases match TRBD1. The CDR3 has 15 amino acids. Germline assignment: CDR1 SGHNT and CDR2 YYREEE (reference sequence). J was trimmed by 5 bases and V by 1 base; bases with no gene match: 3. The CDR3 nucleotides read TGTGCCAGCAGCTTGCGGACAGGGGGCGGAGATACGCAGTATTTT. Translated: CASSLRTGGGDTQYF.

The rearrangement joins TRBV6-5 to TRBJ2-7; 7 bases fit TRBD2. The germline V gene encodes CDR1 MNHEY and CDR2 SVGAGI. The CDR3 loop spans 13 amino acids. V lost 8 bases, J lost 2 bases, and 6 bases stayed unmatched. CDR3 coding DNA: TGTGCCAGCCGGGGAGGGGTCCCCTACGAGCAGTACTTC. Translation: CASRGGVPYEQYF.

V gene TRBV5-1 combines with J gene TRBJ1-4, with D unclear. Germline V lookup: CDR1 SGHRS, CDR2 YFSETQ. This CDR3 region has 15 residues. Trimming pared 1 base from V and 3 bases from J, leaving 10 bases between. CDR3 in DNA: TGCGCCAGCAGCTTGAACGCACAGCCTAATGAAAAACTGTTTTTT. Translating it yields CASSLNAQPNEKLFF.

Regarding this clone: Only one base separates this from a far larger clonotype, so it likely reflects a read error. Other nucleotide sequences in the sample specify the same CDR3. The rearrangement uses TRBV20-1 and TRBJ1-2, with a weak D call TRBD1 (6 bases). The V gene's germline CDR1 is DFQATT and CDR2 SNEGSKA (reference sequence). The CDR3 loop spans 11 amino acids. V gave up 4 bases and J gave up 4 bases, with 7 bases separating them. CDR3 nucleotides: TGCAGTGCTACAGGGGCCTATGGCTACACCTTC. Translation: CSATGAYGYTF.

The CDR3 nucleotides read TGTGCCAGCAGTGAAGGGGCGATTGGGGCAGATACGCAGTATTTT. Amino acid sequence: CASSEGAIGADTQYF. The rearrangement uses TRBV6-1 and TRBJ2-3; D is unclear. Trimming left V 1 base short and J 4 bases short, with 12 bases between. Germline assignment: CDR1 MNHNS and CDR2 SASEGT. This CDR3 comprises 15 residues.

J is TRBJ1-5 and V is TRBV21-1. TRBV21-1 is shown as a pseudogene. This CDR3 spans 11 amino acids. The CDR3 loop reads CASRNPPPQHF. CDR3 bases: TGTGCCAGCAGAAACCCGCCACCCCAGCATTTT.

The chain has TRBV30 and TRBJ2-7, with TRBD1 as a possible D gene (6 bases). Trimming took off 0 bases at V and 0 bases at J, with 12 bases between the two ends. Germline assignment: CDR1 GTSNPN and CDR2 SVGIG (reference sequence). The CDR3 consists of 15 residues. For the CDR3, the DNA is TGTGCCTGGAGTGTACAGGGCGCACTCTCCTACGAGCAGTACTTC. It translates to CAWSVQGALSYEQYF.

The chain uses TRBV19 and TRBJ2-1; the D gene is possibly TRBD1 (6 bases). The germline CDR1 and CDR2 sequences are LNHDA and SQIVND (reference sequence). The CDR3 length is 15 residues. V dropped 5 bases and J dropped 0 bases, with 11 bases sitting between them. The DNA for the CDR3 is TGTGCCAGTAGTCCAGGGGCCCCCTCCTACAATGAGCAGTTCTTC. This encodes CASSPGAPSYNEQFF.